This TCR beta chain was captured in a study of lymphopenia after photon versus proton radiotherapy. The protocol was immunoSEQ multiplex PCR, while the TCRdb copy is restricted to in-frame clones and leaves out a portion. The sample includes around 20,000 clones, roughly nine tenths seen only once; the top ten take 1.5% to 2%. This clone was seen only a few times. This CDR3 has 11 amino acids. Germline values: CDR1 DFQATT, CDR2 SNEGSKA (reference sequence). The V end lost 6 bases, the J end lost 7 bases, and 10 bases lay between the germline ends. J is TRBJ2-4 and V is TRBV20-1; D unclear. The input for sequencing was peripheral blood, taken from a patient treated with photon-based radiotherapy. This TCR was sampled from a woman in her thirties or forties with cholangiocarcinoma. In nucleotides, the CDR3 is TGCAGTGCCTCAACCCCGAACATTCAGTACTTC. It codes for CSASTPNIQYF.